The text below deals with one T cell receptor (beta chain). Its antigen is undetermined. Other DNA sequences in the sample encode the same CDR3. The method was immunoSEQ multiplex PCR; TCRdb's version includes in-frame clones alone and lacks a portion of them. The sample carries 150,000 to 200,000 clones, 90% to 95% recorded once. The data belong to a study of T cell responses to AZD1222 COVID-19 vaccine. Overall study findings and caveats: White British people made up most donors, females outnumbered males, and clonal diversity was possibly underestimated. Breadth and depth of Spike-specific TCRs rose after two AZD1222 doses. Baseline seropositivity characterized only a handful of AZD1222 recipients.

The sequenced sample was peripheral blood, obtained 28 days after the second AZD1222 dose. This TCR was recovered from an adult who received the AZD1222 COVID-19 vaccine.

The CDR3 DNA is TGTGCCAGCAGCTTAGGTATATCCTACGAGCAGTACTTC. This translates into CASSLGISYEQYF. The rearrangement links TRBV7-2 to TRBJ2-7; D gene ambiguous. CDR1 and CDR2 from the germline V gene are SGHTA and FQGNSA. V shed 1 base and J shed 1 base, with 5 bases lying between them. The CDR3 runs to 13 residues.